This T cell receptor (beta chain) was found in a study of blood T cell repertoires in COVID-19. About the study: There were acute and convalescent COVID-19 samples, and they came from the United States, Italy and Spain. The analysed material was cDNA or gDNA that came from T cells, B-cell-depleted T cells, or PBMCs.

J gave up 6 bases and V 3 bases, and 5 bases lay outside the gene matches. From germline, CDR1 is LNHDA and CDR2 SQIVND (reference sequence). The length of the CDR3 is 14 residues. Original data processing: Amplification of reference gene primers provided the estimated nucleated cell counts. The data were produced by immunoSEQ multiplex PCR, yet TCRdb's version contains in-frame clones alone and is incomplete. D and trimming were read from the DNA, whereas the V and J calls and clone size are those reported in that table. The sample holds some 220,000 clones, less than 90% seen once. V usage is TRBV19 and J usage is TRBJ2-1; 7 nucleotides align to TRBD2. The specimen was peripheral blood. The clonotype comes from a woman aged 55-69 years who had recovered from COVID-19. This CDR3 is CASSMRGSSNEQFF. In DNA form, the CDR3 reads TGTGCCAGTAGTATGCGGGGGAGCTCCAATGAGCAGTTCTTC.